This T cell receptor beta chain was recorded in a study of tumor-infiltrating lymphocytes in oesophageal squamous cell carcinoma. TCRdb itself ran the PCR reads through MiXCR, one entry per CDR3 protein. The data show about 12,000 distinct CDR3 sequences, 50% to 65% seen once. Material: esophageal tumor tissue. This TCR came from a female donor with esophageal squamous cell carcinoma.

The CDR3 here is CASSLRRTGGLNEQFF. In DNA form, the CDR3 reads TGTGCCAGCAGTTTACGGAGGACAGGGGGCCTCAATGAGCAGTTCTTC. The V call is TRBV12-3 or TRBV12-4, the J call TRBJ2-3; 11 bases align to TRBD1. The DNA end lines up better with TRBJ2-1; the J call may be wrong. The CDR3 runs 16 residues.